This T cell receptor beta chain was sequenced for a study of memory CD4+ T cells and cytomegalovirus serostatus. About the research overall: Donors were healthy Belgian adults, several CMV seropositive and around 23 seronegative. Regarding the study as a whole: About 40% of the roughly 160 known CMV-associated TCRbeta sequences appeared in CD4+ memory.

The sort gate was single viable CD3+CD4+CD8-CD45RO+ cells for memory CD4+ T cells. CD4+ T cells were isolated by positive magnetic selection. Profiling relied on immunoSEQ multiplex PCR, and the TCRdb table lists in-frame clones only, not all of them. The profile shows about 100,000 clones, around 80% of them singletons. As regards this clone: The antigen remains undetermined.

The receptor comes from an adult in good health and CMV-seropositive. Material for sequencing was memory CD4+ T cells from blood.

In nucleotides, the CDR3 is TGTGCCAGCATGGGTCCCAGTATGTGGGAGCTGTTTTTT. The encoded protein is CASMGPSMWELFF. The rearrangement links TRBV28 to TRBJ2-2; D not certain. Germline-derived CDR1 and CDR2 are MDHEN and SYDVKM. CDR3 length: 13 residues. Trimming pared 7 bases from V and 9 bases from J, leaving 15 bases between.